The 32 T cell receptor beta chains in this list originate from one sample, sequenced in a study of cytomegalovirus exposure and HLA in healthy donors. Primers included in the PCR were 60 Vbeta and 13 Jbeta primers. Repertoires were generated with immunoSEQ multiplex PCR, while TCRdb's copy carries only in-frame clones and drops some. The sample carries roughly 250,000 clones, 80% recorded once. Sequencing was carried out using PBMCs. These receptors all come from a girl aged 2-10 years in good health and CMV-seronegative.

The CDR3 region is CASSEETGPDEQYF. The CDR3 DNA is TGTGCCAGCAGTGAGGAGACAGGTCCCGACGAGCAGTACTTC. The chain combines TRBV2 with TRBJ2-7; perhaps TRBD1 as D (6 bases). CDR3 length: 14 residues. Deletions cut 3 bases from V and 5 bases from J, with 14 bases between. Looked up from germline, CDR1 is SNHLY and CDR2 is FYNNEI.

The chain links TRBV28 to TRBJ2-7, with 9 bases lining up with TRBD2. CDR1 MDHEN and CDR2 SYDVKM come from the germline V gene. V was pared by 3 bases and J by 4 bases, with 4 bases of the junction left unmatched. CDR3 length: 14 amino acids. The DNA for the CDR3 is TGTGCCAGCAGTTTTGGCGGGAGGGGATACGAGCAGTACTTC. This gives the protein CASSFGGRGYEQYF.

V gene TRBV6-5 combines with J gene TRBJ2-2; no clear D. This CDR3 region has 12 residues. Germline V gives CDR1 MNHEY, CDR2 SVGAGI. V shed 1 base and J shed 6 bases, with 3 bases lying between them. CDR3 nucleotides: TGTGCCAGCAGTTACTTCGCCGGGGAGCTGTTTTTT. It encodes CASSYFAGELFF.

The genes are TRBV29-1 and TRBJ1-4; 10 bases are shared with TRBD1. Germline values: CDR1 SQVTM, CDR2 ANQGSEA. Unmatched junction bases numbered 8, after V lost 7 bases and J lost 6 bases. CDR3 length equals 14 residues. This chain's CDR3 is CSARDRGLDEKLFF. CDR3 DNA sequence: TGCAGCGCTCGAGACAGGGGGCTGGATGAAAAACTGTTTTTT.

The chain links TRBV5-1 to TRBJ2-4, with a possible D match to TRBD1 (5 bases). The CDR3 runs to 17 residues. Trimming shortened V by 4 bases and J by 0 bases, and 17 bases separated the two germline ends. Germline loops: CDR1 SGHRS, CDR2 YFSETQ. CDR3 residues: CASSPGSFNLAKNIQYF. The DNA of the CDR3 is TGCGCCAGCAGCCCAGGGTCCTTCAATCTAGCCAAAAACATTCAGTACTTC.

As to this clone: Distinct nucleotide sequences in the sample also encode this CDR3. This rearrangement joins TRBV7-9 to TRBJ2-5; 8 nucleotides agree with TRBD1. This CDR3 is built from 14 residues. Germline CDR1 SEHNR, CDR2 FQNEAQ (reference sequence). Losses at the gene ends were 1 base for V and 2 bases for J; bases not matched to a gene: 0. The CDR3 DNA is TGTGCCAGCAGCTTAGGGACAGGGCAAGAGACCCAGTACTTC. It is translated as CASSLGTGQETQYF.

CDR3: CASSLSREQPQHF. The CDR3 DNA sequence: TGTGCCAGCAGCTTATCACGTGAGCAGCCCCAGCATTTT. The chain combines TRBV7-2 with TRBJ1-5; D is uncertain. Germline V gives CDR1 SGHTA, CDR2 FQGNSA. Trimming removed 2 bases at V and 7 bases at J, with 9 bases between. The CDR3 loop spans 13 amino acids.

The chain couples TRBV6-1 to TRBJ1-5; unclear D gene. This CDR3 has 12 amino acids. Germline values: CDR1 MNHNS, CDR2 SASEGT. Trimming stripped 6 bases from V and 7 bases from J, with 10 bases between. CDR3 DNA sequence: TGTGCCAGCAGAGACTACGGGCAGCCCCAGCATTTT. Translating it yields CASRDYGQPQHF.

The chain is built from TRBV6-5 and TRBJ1-5; tentatively, D is TRBD1 (6 bases). Trimming took 6 bases from V and 3 from J, leaving 12 bases between them. The CDR3 loop spans 14 amino acids. Per the germline V gene, CDR1 is MNHEY and CDR2 is SVGAGI. This chain's CDR3 is CASRPGANNQPQHF. CDR3 DNA: TGTGCCAGCAGGCCAGGGGCTAACAATCAGCCCCAGCATTTT.

The J gene is TRBJ2-1, the V gene TRBV6-5, with D uncertain. Germline V lookup: CDR1 MNHEY, CDR2 SVGAGI. This CDR3 region has 13 residues. The V end lost 4 bases, the J end lost 10 bases, and 14 bases lay between the germline ends. Here the CDR3 reads CASSSWLQEEQFF. DNA for the CDR3: TGTGCCAGCAGTTCGTGGCTTCAGGAAGAGCAGTTCTTC.

The chain joins TRBV6-4 to TRBJ2-3, with D perhaps TRBD2 (6 bases). Trimming took off 4 bases at V and 2 bases at J, with 10 bases between the two ends. Germline loops: CDR1 MRHNA, CDR2 SNTAGT. CDR3 length: 14 residues. The DNA of the CDR3 is TGTGCCAGCAGTGCCGGGAGAACCACAGATACGCAGTATTTT. The encoded protein is CASSAGRTTDTQYF.

CDR3 coding DNA: TGTGCCAGCAGCTTAGCGCGGGATTTCCGGGGCTACACCTTC. Translating gives CASSLARDFRGYTF. The rearrangement links TRBV7-2 to TRBJ1-2; no firm D call. Germline V gene lookup returns CDR1 SGHTA and CDR2 FQGNSA. CDR3 length: 14 amino acids. V lost 0 bases to trimming and J lost 8 bases, with 13 bases between them.

This chain uses TRBV5-8 with TRBJ1-4; the match to TRBD1 covers 8 bases. The CDR3 is made up of 18 amino acids. CDR1 SGHTS and CDR2 YDEGEE come from the germline V gene. J was trimmed by 0 bases and V by 5 bases; bases with no gene match: 12. CDR3 nucleotides: TGTGCCAGCAGTTTAGTAGGGACAGGAGAACCAACTAATGAAAAACTGTTTTTT. Its translation is CASSLVGTGEPTNEKLFF.

The J gene is TRBJ2-7, the V gene TRBV5-1; no definite D call. The CDR3 length is 14 residues. Germline assignment: CDR1 SGHRS and CDR2 YFSETQ. Trimming removed 3 bases at V and 2 bases at J, with 12 bases between. CDR3 in amino acids: CASSSRPQAYEQYF. CDR3 bases: TGCGCCAGCAGCTCTCGACCGCAGGCCTACGAGCAGTACTTC.

This clone was observed once. The rearrangement joins TRBV5-1 to TRBJ1-2, with D tentatively TRBD1 (5 bases). Germline-derived CDR1 and CDR2 are SGHRS and YFSETQ. V was clipped by 5 bases and J by 2 bases, with 25 bases between them. The CDR3 has 18 amino acids. CDR3 DNA: TGCGCCAGCAGAATGTACAGGTCCATGAACATGGAGAACTATGGCTACACCTTC. Protein product: CASRMYRSMNMENYGYTF. Complete variable domain (other parts from reference TRBV5-1 and TRBJ1-2): KAGVTQTPRYLIKTRGQQVTLSCSPISGHRSVSWYQQTPGQGLQFLFEYFSETQRNKGNFPGRFSGRQFSNSRSEMNVSTLELGDSALYLCASRMYRSMNMENYGYTFGSGTRLTVV.

The rearrangement uses TRBV4-2 and TRBJ1-6; D possibly corresponds to TRBD1 (6 bases). This CDR3 is 17 amino acids long. The germline CDR1 and CDR2 sequences are LGHNA and YNFKEQ. With 4 bases removed from V and 5 bases from J, the gap between germline ends came to 18 bases. The CDR3 region is CASSLMDSRTNNSPLHF. DNA of the CDR3: TGTGCCAGCAGCCTGATGGACAGCCGGACGAATAATTCACCCCTCCACTTT.

A few counts support this clone. The chain couples TRBV25-1 to TRBJ2-5, with D maybe TRBD1 (6 bases). Germline V gives CDR1 MGHDK, CDR2 SYGVNS. V lost 7 bases and J lost 5, with 20 bases in between. The length of the CDR3 is 15 residues. CDR3 nucleotides: TGTGCCAGCAAGGGGAGCAGGGGAGTAGGGGAGACCCAGTACTTC. Translating gives CASKGSRGVGETQYF. The full variable domain, in which reference TRBV25-1 and TRBJ2-5 provide the parts outside the CDR3, is EADIYQTPRYLVIGTGKKITLECSQTMGHDKMYWYQQDPGMELHLIHYSYGVNSTEKGDLSSESTVSRIRTEHFPLTLESARPSHTSQYLCASKGSRGVGETQYFGPGTRLLVL.

The chain recombines TRBV28 with TRBJ1-1; a weak D match, TRBD1 (5 bases). V lost 3 bases and J lost 1, with 9 bases in between. Germline CDR1 and CDR2: MDHEN and SYDVKM. The CDR3 consists of 14 residues. CDR3 bases: TGTGCCAGCAGTTTGGGGGGATGGAACACTGAAGCTTTCTTT. Its protein is CASSLGGWNTEAFF.

The chain has TRBV10-1 and TRBJ2-7; maybe TRBD2 (6 bases). CDR1 is WNHNN and CDR2 is SYGVQD in the germline V gene (reference sequence). CDR3 length: 14 residues. Trimming took off 6 bases at V and 6 bases at J, with 18 bases between the two ends. This chain's CDR3 is CASSQTRSSREQYF. The CDR3 nucleotides are TGCGCCAGCAGCCAGACTAGAAGTTCCCGCGAGCAGTACTTC.

The J gene is TRBJ2-3, the V gene TRBV14; D call uncertain. The CDR3 totals 15 residues. Trimming took off 5 bases at V and 2 bases at J, with 14 bases between the two ends. Germline assignment: CDR1 SGHDN and CDR2 FVKESK. The CDR3 bases are TGTGCCAGCAGCGCCCGGATCGAGGCCACAGATACGCAGTATTTT. Translation: CASSARIEATDTQYF.

V and J are TRBV7-9 and TRBJ1-4, with TRBD1 identical over 7 bases. Germline V gives CDR1 SEHNR, CDR2 FQNEAQ (reference sequence). The CDR3 extends over 15 amino acids. Trimming at V came to 2 bases and at J to 5 bases, leaving 5 bases not matched to a gene. CDR3 bases: TGTGCCAGCAGCTTATATACAGGGGACAATGAAAAACTGTTTTTT. Its protein product is CASSLYTGDNEKLFF.

The chain joins TRBV28 to TRBJ2-2; 7 nucleotides align to TRBD1. Looked up from germline, CDR1 is MDHEN and CDR2 is SYDVKM. The CDR3 covers 15 residues. V was clipped by 7 bases and J by 4 bases; unmatched bases: 9. As DNA, the CDR3 is TGTGCCAGCACCCTGGGTCCAGGGGGCACCGGGGAGCTGTTTTTT. Protein: CASTLGPGGTGELFF.

J is TRBJ2-5 and V is TRBV5-1, with D perhaps matching TRBD2 (5 bases). Deletions cut 0 bases from V and 9 bases from J, with 18 bases between. This CDR3 has 15 amino acids. Germline assignment: CDR1 SGHRS and CDR2 YFSETQ. The CDR3: CASSLGAMGDRPQYF. The CDR3 nucleotides are TGCGCCAGCAGCTTGGGGGCAATGGGAGACCGACCCCAGTACTTC.

V gene TRBV9 combines with J gene TRBJ2-7, with TRBD1 matching over 8 bases. CDR1 SGDLS and CDR2 YYNGEE come from the germline V gene. V trimming: 0 bases; J trimming: 5 bases; junction bases outside the gene matches: 4. The CDR3 sequence is 14 residues long. CDR3 region: CASSVGQGADEQYF. CDR3 sequence (DNA): TGTGCCAGCAGCGTAGGTCAGGGGGCGGACGAGCAGTACTTC. Full variable domain (rest looked up from reference TRBV9 and TRBJ2-7): DSGVTQTPKHLITATGQRVTLRCSPRSGDLSVYWYQQSLDQGLQFLIQYYNGEERAKGNILERFSAQQFPDLHSELNLSSLELGDSALYFCASSVGQGADEQYFGPGTRLTVT.

This clone showed up just a few times. The chain joins TRBV2 to TRBJ2-5, with 9 positions matching TRBD1. The J call may be faulty, since TRBJ2-7 better matches the DNA end. CDR1 is SNHLY and CDR2 is FYNNEI in the germline V gene. This CDR3 has 12 residues. Here the CDR3 reads CASRDRGYEQYF. CDR3 nucleotide sequence: TGTGCCAGCAGGGACAGGGGCTACGAGCAGTACTTC.

J is TRBJ1-4 and V is TRBV5-4, with 8 bases identical to TRBD1. V was clipped by 0 bases and J by 13 bases; unmatched bases: 2. The CDR3 loop spans 12 amino acids. CDR1 SGHNT and CDR2 YYREEE come from the germline V gene (reference sequence). CDR3 residues: CASSLGTGLLFF. The CDR3 DNA reads as TGTGCCAGCAGCTTGGGGACAGGGCTACTGTTTTTT.

The V call is TRBV5-1, the J call TRBJ2-5, with TRBD2 identical over 10 bases. V trimming: 1 base; J trimming: 5 bases; junction bases outside the gene matches: 2. This CDR3 region has 14 residues. Germline loops: CDR1 SGHRS, CDR2 YFSETQ. For the CDR3, the DNA is TGCGCCAGCAGCTTGCCAGCGGGGGGGGAGACCCAGTACTTC. It translates to CASSLPAGGETQYF.

In nucleotides, the CDR3 is TGTGCCAGCAGTATACGGGGATGGCAGTACTTC. Translating it yields CASSIRGWQYF. V gene TRBV28 combines with J gene TRBJ2-7; possible D gene TRBD2, 5 bases. This CDR3 contains 11 residues. CDR1 and CDR2 (germline): MDHEN, SYDVKM. Trimming left V 5 bases short and J 9 bases short, with 11 bases between.

This clone was counted a few times. V is TRBV6-6 and J is TRBJ2-7; no definite D call. V was cut by 2 bases and J by 1 base, with 6 bases left in between. This CDR3 has 13 residues. Germline V gene data show CDR1 as MNHNY and CDR2 as SVGAGI (reference sequence). CDR3 in amino acids: CASSYRGSYEQYF. The CDR3 DNA follows: TGTGCCAGCAGTTACCGCGGTTCCTACGAGCAGTACTTC.

The chain recombines TRBV5-4 with TRBJ2-2; TRBD1 is a possible D gene (6 bases). V lost 4 bases and J lost 9, with 16 bases in between. CDR1 is SGHNT and CDR2 is YYREEE in the germline V gene (reference sequence). The CDR3 extends over 14 amino acids. The DNA for the CDR3 is TGTGCCAGCAGCCGACAGGTGGCCCAGAGGGAGCTGTTTTTT. As protein: CASSRQVAQRELFF.

This chain uses TRBV6-1 with TRBJ2-7; the match to TRBD2 covers 8 bases. The CDR3 is made up of 15 amino acids. The V segment lost 1 base and the J segment 2 bases; nucleotides outside the gene matches: 4. Germline CDR1 MNHNS, CDR2 SASEGT. The CDR3 region has the DNA TGTGCCAGCAGTGAAGAAGGGACTAGTACCTACGAGCAGTACTTC. This encodes CASSEEGTSTYEQYF.

Here the CDR3 DNA reads TGTGCCAGCAGCCTGATGGGGGGAAAAAGGAATGAGCAGTTCTTC. This gives the protein CASSLMGGKRNEQFF. The chain carries TRBV7-9 and TRBJ2-1; perhaps TRBD2 as D (6 bases). V lost 5 bases and J lost 7, with 18 bases in between. The V gene's germline CDR1 is SEHNR and CDR2 FQNEAQ (reference sequence). The CDR3 is 15 residues long.